The T cell receptor beta chain described here comes from a study of CD8+ T cells in alopecia areata. In regard to this clone: What it binds is not known.

A handful of patients' sorted CD4+ cells yielded CD25+CD127- cells. Broader study findings: Greater clonality was observed in lesional scalp samples, especially alopecia totalis/universalis, versus normal scalp. TCR sharing across patients was less clear than in mice, possibly HLA-related.

The germline gives CDR1 SGHNT, CDR2 YYREEE (reference sequence). This CDR3 spans 14 amino acids. Trimming pared 4 bases from V and 0 bases from J, leaving 11 bases between. After isolation, RNA underwent reverse transcription to generate cDNA as the sequencing template. Repertoires were generated with immunoSEQ multiplex PCR, while TCRdb's copy carries only in-frame clones and drops some. The sample carries some 20,000 clones, approximately 60% recorded once. The specimen sequenced was CD4+ Tregs sorted from blood. V and J are TRBV5-4 and TRBJ2-7; a possible D gene is TRBD2 (6 bases). This TCR was recovered from a human donor with alopecia areata. For the CDR3, the DNA is TGTGCCAGCAGCCCGGGACTGAACTCCTACGAGCAGTACTTC. Its translation: CASSPGLNSYEQYF.